Listed here are 25 T cell receptor beta chains from one sample, sequenced in a study of blood T cell repertoires in COVID-19. Repertoires were generated with immunoSEQ multiplex PCR, while TCRdb's copy carries only in-frame clones and drops some. The repertoire holds 400,000 or so clones, with 70% to 90% as singletons. Sequenced: peripheral blood. The receptors were gathered from a woman aged 40 to 49 with COVID-19, enrolled during active disease.

This rearrangement joins TRBV3-1 (or the pseudogene TRBV3-2) to TRBJ2-1; TRBD2 agrees at 10 bases. Looked up from germline, CDR1 is LGHDT and CDR2 is YNNKEL (reference sequence). V shed 1 base and J 9 bases; nucleotides not matched to a gene: 9. This CDR3 region has 16 residues. The CDR3 region has the DNA TGTGCCAGCAGCCAAGTCGTAGCGGGGGGATATAGTGAGCAGTTCTTC. As protein: CASSQVVAGGYSEQFF.

This clone was seen just once. The chain carries TRBV27 and TRBJ2-7; maybe TRBD1 (5 bases). V was cut by 0 bases and J by 8 bases, with 20 bases left in between. The CDR3 is 16 residues long. Per the germline V gene, CDR1 is MNHEY and CDR2 is SMNVEV (reference sequence). CDR3 nucleotide sequence: TGTGCCAGCAGTTTATCAAAAGGGGCCCCTCGGTCGAAGCAGTACTTC. It is translated as CASSLSKGAPRSKQYF.

The chain combines TRBV5-6 with TRBJ1-6; TRBD1 is a possible D gene (6 bases). CDR1 and CDR2 from the germline V gene are SGHDT and YYEEEE. CDR3 length: 18 residues. V gave up 2 bases and J gave up 9 bases, with 24 bases separating them. The CDR3 coding sequence is TGTGCCAGCAGCTTAATAGGGGGTCTAGGTGGGCAAATTTCACCCCTCCACTTT. It is translated as CASSLIGGLGGQISPLHF.

The J gene is TRBJ1-5, the V gene TRBV19, with D possibly TRBD1 on 5 matching bases. V was trimmed by 3 bases and J by 7 bases, leaving 16 bases between them. CDR3 length: 15 residues. Per the germline V gene, CDR1 is LNHDA and CDR2 is SQIVND (reference sequence). This CDR3 reads CASSISGTGGQPQHF. In DNA form, the CDR3 reads TGTGCCAGTAGTATCTCCGGGACCGGGGGACAGCCCCAGCATTTT.

This rearrangement joins TRBV6-2 or TRBV6-3 to TRBJ2-7; no definite D call. The CDR3 covers 14 residues. The germline V gene has CDR1 MNHEY and CDR2 SVGEGT. The V and J ends lost 2 bases and 4 bases respectively, with 12 bases between them. As DNA, the CDR3 is TGTGCCAGCAGTTACGGCTTCGGGTTTTACGAGCAGTACTTC. Its translation is CASSYGFGFYEQYF.

The chain combines TRBV7-2 with TRBJ1-4; D unresolved. Germline V gene data show CDR1 as SGHTA and CDR2 as FQGNSA. The CDR3 spans 17 residues. Trimming took 0 bases from V and 7 from J, leaving 18 bases between them. In nucleotides, the CDR3 is TGTGCCAGCAGCTTAGCGGGAGGTGGAGGAGTCGGTGAAAAACTGTTTTTT. Translated, it gives CASSLAGGGGVGEKLFF.

This clone was seen once. This chain uses TRBV5-1 with TRBJ2-1; 10 bases align to TRBD2. The CDR3 extends over 20 amino acids. Germline V gene lookup returns CDR1 SGHRS and CDR2 YFSETQ. With 3 bases clipped from V and 8 bases from J, the junction kept 23 bases outside the gene matches. The CDR3 loop reads CASSWVRNSGRRMGSDEQFF. CDR3 DNA: TGCGCCAGCAGCTGGGTTCGGAATAGCGGGAGGAGGATGGGAAGCGATGAGCAGTTCTTC.

The chain combines TRBV3-1 (or the pseudogene TRBV3-2) with TRBJ1-2; possibly TRBD1 for D (5 bases). The ends were cut back, 1 base at V and 6 bases at J, with 9 bases in the middle. Germline V gene sequence: CDR1 LGHDT, CDR2 YNNKEL (reference sequence). The CDR3 has 13 residues. The CDR3 DNA reads TGTGCCAGCAGCCAAGGGGGGGTCCATGGCTACACCTTC. It translates to CASSQGGVHGYTF.

The genes are TRBV25-1 and TRBJ1-2; TRBD1 is a possible D gene (6 bases). The ends were cut back, 1 base at V and 4 bases at J, with 16 bases in the middle. Germline V lookup: CDR1 MGHDK, CDR2 SYGVNS. This CDR3 contains 16 residues. The CDR3 here is CASSEWHTGRGYGYTF. CDR3 bases: TGTGCCAGCAGTGAATGGCATACAGGGAGAGGCTATGGCTACACCTTC.

V gene TRBV9 combines with J gene TRBJ1-1; tentatively, D is TRBD1 (6 bases). CDR3 length: 14 residues. The V gene's germline CDR1 is SGDLS and CDR2 YYNGEE. Trimming cost V 4 bases and J 1 base, with 11 bases left between them. The chain's CDR3 is CASSLGRGNTEAFF. The DNA of the CDR3 is TGTGCCAGCAGCCTGGGCAGGGGGAACACTGAAGCTTTCTTT.

The chain recombines TRBV7-3 with TRBJ2-1, with 8 bases lining up with TRBD2. Trimming took 8 bases from V and 6 from J; bases not matched to a gene: 27. Per germline, CDR1 SGHTA and CDR2 FQGTGA. The CDR3 is made up of 20 amino acids. The CDR3 bases are TGTGCCAGCCGTTCCTCGGGGGGGTATTCGGGAGGCCCTCCGATCAATGAGCAGTTCTTC. Amino acid sequence: CASRSSGGYSGGPPINEQFF. The variable domain in full, with the rest retrieved from reference TRBV7-3 and TRBJ2-1, is GAGVSQTPSNKVTEKGKYVELRCDPISGHTALYWYRQSLGQGPEFLIYFQGTGAADDSGLPNDRFFAVRPEGSVSTLKIQRTERGDSAVYLCASRSSGGYSGGPPINEQFFGPGTRLTVL.

This chain links TRBV7-9 with TRBJ1-2; 10 nucleotides agree with TRBD1. Trimming cost V 6 bases and J 7 bases; bases outside gene matches: 17. CDR1 is SEHNR, CDR2 FQNEAQ, per germline (reference sequence). This CDR3 is built from 17 residues. The CDR3 coding sequence is TGTGCCAGCAGTCCAGACAGGGGGCAAATTGGCAAAGGTGGCTACACCTTC. The encoded protein is CASSPDRGQIGKGGYTF.

This clone has only one observation. CDR3 region: CASSHRQDYGYTF. CDR3 DNA sequence: TGTGCCAGCAGTCACCGACAGGACTATGGCTACACCTTC. V and J are TRBV6-6 and TRBJ1-2; possible D gene TRBD1, 6 bases. The CDR3 runs to 13 residues. Trimming shortened V by 5 bases and J by 3 bases, and 10 bases separated the two germline ends. The germline V gene has CDR1 MNHNY and CDR2 SVGAGI (reference sequence).

The V call is TRBV5-1, the J call TRBJ2-5; tentative D call: TRBD2 (6 bases). Germline V CDR1 and CDR2: SGHRS, YFSETQ. Between the trimmed V and J ends, which lost 4 bases and 1 base, there was a span of 8 bases. The CDR3 is 13 amino acids. For the CDR3, the DNA is TGCGCCAGCAGCACGGGACTCCAAGAGACCCAGTACTTC. It specifies CASSTGLQETQYF.

For the CDR3, the DNA is TGCAGCGTTGATTTAGTGGGGGCGCGGGGCTACACCTTC. Protein product: CSVDLVGARGYTF. This chain links TRBV29-1 with TRBJ1-2, with D possibly TRBD1 on 6 matching bases. The CDR3 consists of 13 residues. Per germline, CDR1 SQVTM and CDR2 ANQGSEA. V dropped 3 bases and J dropped 8 bases, with 16 bases sitting between them.

In nucleotides, the CDR3 is TGTGCCAGCTCACGAACTAGCGGGCTGCCCTACGAGCAGTACTTC. Protein sequence: CASSRTSGLPYEQYF. The chain employs TRBV18 and TRBJ2-7, with 9 positions matching TRBD2. Germline-derived CDR1 and CDR2 are KGHSH and LQKENI. The V and J ends lost 4 bases and 2 bases, in that order; junction bases with no gene match: 6. The CDR3 totals 15 residues. The full variable domain, rest sourced from reference TRBV18 and TRBJ2-7, is NAGVMQNPRHLVRRRGQEARLRCSPMKGHSHVYWYRQLPEEGLKFMVYLQKENIIDESGMPKERFSAEFPKEGPSILRIQQVVRGDSAAYFCASSRTSGLPYEQYFGPGTRLTVT.

The rearrangement joins TRBV29-1 to TRBJ2-7; 8 nucleotides agree with TRBD1. The germline gives CDR1 SQVTM, CDR2 ANQGSEA. V shed 6 bases and J 5 bases; nucleotides not matched to a gene: 6. The CDR3 contains 12 residues. The CDR3, as DNA: TGCAGCGTGAGCGGACAGGGTCACGAGCAGTACTTC. Protein product: CSVSGQGHEQYF.

Of note for this clone: Distinct nucleotide sequences in the sample also encode this CDR3. The chain employs TRBV19 and TRBJ1-5, with 7 bases lining up with TRBD1. Germline CDR1 reads LNHDA; CDR2 reads SQIVND (reference sequence). The CDR3 contains 14 residues. Trimming at V came to 5 bases and at J to 4 bases, leaving 5 bases not matched to a gene. The chain's CDR3 is CASSYRDSNQPQHF. The CDR3 DNA is TGTGCCAGTAGTTACCGGGACAGTAATCAGCCCCAGCATTTT.

This sequence joins TRBV19 and TRBJ1-5; D is ambiguous. CDR1 and CDR2 from the germline V gene are LNHDA and SQIVND (reference sequence). This CDR3 spans 15 amino acids. Trimming stripped 3 bases from V and 3 bases from J, with 12 bases between. The CDR3 coding sequence is TGTGCCAGTAGTATTTCGGACGGACTCAATCAGCCCCAGCATTTT. This translates into CASSISDGLNQPQHF.

The J gene is TRBJ2-1, the V gene TRBV2; 15 positions agree with TRBD2. CDR3 size: 15 residues. V dropped 5 bases and J dropped 7; count of bases not matched to a gene: 3. In germline, CDR1 is SNHLY, CDR2 FYNNEI. Here the CDR3 reads CASSPGLAGGNEQFF. DNA of the CDR3: TGTGCCAGCAGTCCCGGACTAGCGGGAGGGAATGAGCAGTTCTTC. Drawing the rest from reference TRBV2 and TRBJ2-1, the complete variable domain is EPEVTQTPSHQVTQMGQEVILRCVPISNHLYFYWYRQILGQKVEFLVSFYNNEISEKSEIFDDQFSVERPDGSNFTLKIRSTKLEDSAMYFCASSPGLAGGNEQFFGPGTRLTVL.

The rearrangement joins TRBV2 to TRBJ2-1; maybe TRBD1 (5 bases). Trimming cost V 10 bases and J 4 bases, with 14 bases left between them. CDR3 length: 13 residues. Germline V gene data show CDR1 as SNHLY and CDR2 as FYNNEI. In DNA, the CDR3 is TGTGCCATCCCAGGGTGGGGTTACAATGAGCAGTTCTTC. This gives the protein CAIPGWGYNEQFF.

This chain links TRBV6-5 with TRBJ1-2; D possibly corresponds to TRBD1 (6 bases). The CDR3 totals 15 residues. Trimming removed 6 bases at V and 5 bases at J, with 19 bases between. CDR1 MNHEY and CDR2 SVGAGI come from the germline V gene. The DNA of the CDR3 is TGTGCCAGCAGCCTTGTCAGGGGCCCAGATTATGGCTACACCTTC. Amino acid sequence: CASSLVRGPDYGYTF.

CDR3 nucleotide sequence: TGTGCCACCGAGGAGACCCAGTACTTC. Translation gives CATEETQYF. V gene TRBV2 combines with J gene TRBJ2-5, with unresolved D. The CDR3 length is 9 residues. Deletions cut 10 bases from V and 5 bases from J, with 5 bases between. Germline CDR1 reads SNHLY; CDR2 reads FYNNEI. The full variable domain, completed using reference TRBV2 and TRBJ2-5, is EPEVTQTPSHQVTQMGQEVILRCVPISNHLYFYWYRQILGQKVEFLVSFYNNEISEKSEIFDDQFSVERPDGSNFTLKIRSTKLEDSAMYFCATEETQYFGPGTRLLVL.

This chain joins TRBV5-6 and TRBJ2-5; D not resolved. The CDR3 runs to 14 residues. Germline CDR1 reads SGHDT; CDR2 reads YYEEEE. V was clipped by 0 bases and J by 5 bases, with 11 bases between them. The CDR3 region has the DNA TGTGCCAGCAGCTTGGACTGGTCTAGGGAGACCCAGTACTTC. Translation: CASSLDWSRETQYF.

This chain uses TRBV5-1 with TRBJ1-2; possibly TRBD1 for D (5 bases). CDR1 SGHRS and CDR2 YFSETQ come from the germline V gene. Trimming shortened V by 4 bases and J by 4 bases, and 14 bases separated the two germline ends. The CDR3 covers 14 residues. The CDR3 is CASSNQGNRYGYTF. The DNA for the CDR3 is TGCGCCAGCAGCAACCAGGGTAATCGCTATGGCTACACCTTC.